Listed here are 12 T cell receptor beta chains from one sample, sequenced in a study of prognosis after radiotherapy for stage I lung cancer (dated by TCRdb to about 2021). The sample was run on an Illumina HiSeq 3000. Two rounds of multiplex PCR were performed to amplify the TCR beta CDR3 region from genomic DNA. In the first PCR round, primers specific to each TRBV and TRBJ gene were used, and the primer sequences were filed in Chinese patent CN105087789A. TCRdb's own reprocessing of the public reads used fastp at Q25 and MiXCR and kept productive beta chains. Every CDR3 protein is listed once, alongside the most common genes and DNA of its rows. Recorded for this sample are over 11,000 distinct CDR3 sequences; 55% to 70% of them occurred a single time. The top ten constitute roughly 25% of the sample. Here the sequenced sample was PBMCs, taken before or after stereotactic body radiation therapy (not recorded which). Source of these receptors: a donor of 50 years or more with non-small cell lung cancer.

The sample holds many counts of this clonotype. The chain recombines TRBV5-5 with TRBJ1-5, with TRBD1 matching 8 bases. The CDR3 totals 15 residues. Germline V lookup: CDR1 SGHKS, CDR2 YYEKEE (reference sequence). V was pared by 1 base and J by 6 bases, with 6 bases of the junction left unmatched. The CDR3 coding sequence is TGTGCCAGCAGCTTGCAACCAGGGGGCCTTCAGCCCCAGCATTTT. Translating it yields CASSLQPGGLQPQHF.

V and J are TRBV6-2 or TRBV6-3 and TRBJ1-2; D is uncertain. Trimming pared 4 bases from V and 4 bases from J, leaving 19 bases between. Germline V gives CDR1 MNHEY, CDR2 SVGEGT. There are 16 residues in the CDR3. This chain's CDR3 is CASSLTSRRVPYGYTF. In DNA form, the CDR3 reads TGTGCCAGCAGTTTAACCTCAAGGCGAGTTCCCTATGGCTACACCTTC.

By frequency in the sample, this clonotype is medium-sized. The chain employs TRBV12-3 or TRBV12-4 and TRBJ2-7, with D possibly being TRBD2 (6 bases). Deletions cut 6 bases from V and 2 bases from J, with 17 bases between. There are 15 residues in the CDR3. CDR3 sequence: CASRETGSPTYEQYF. CDR3 sequence (DNA): TGTGCCAGCAGGGAGACCGGGAGCCCGACCTACGAGCAGTACTTC.

This clonotype is labeled large. One junction end does not reproduce the germline sequence, and a read error may be involved. V and J are TRBV11-2 and TRBJ2-2; 13 positions agree with TRBD2. CDR3 length: 17 residues. Germline V gene data show CDR1 as SGHAT and CDR2 as FQNNGV. The CDR3 loop reads CASSLEGTSGNTGELFF. CDR3 nucleotide sequence: TGCGCCAGCAGCTTGGAAGGGACTAGCGGGAATACCGGGGAGCTGTTTTTT. Full variable domain (outside the CDR3, taken from reference TRBV11-2 and TRBJ2-2): EAGVAQSPRYKIIEKRQSVAFWCNPISGHATLYWYQQILGQGPKLLIQFQNNGVVDDSQLPKDRFSAERLKGVDSTLKIQPAKLEDSAVYLCASSLEGTSGNTGELFFGEGSRLTVL.

Comments on this clonotype: A far larger clone is a single base away, which makes a read error likely. V gene TRBV12-3 or TRBV12-4 combines with J gene TRBJ2-1; D is ambiguous. Trimming cost V 6 bases and J 10 bases, with 22 bases left between them. The CDR3 length is 15 residues. The CDR3 loop reads CASSPSGIHSYEQFF. The CDR3 DNA reads TGTGCCAGCAGCCCCAGTGGGATACACTCCTACGAGCAGTTCTTC.

Of note for this clonotype: At one end, the junction sequence differs from germline, possibly due to a read error. V and J are TRBV27 and TRBJ2-1; the D gene is possibly TRBD2 (5 bases). CDR1 and CDR2 (germline): MNHEY, SMNVEV (reference sequence). The CDR3 has 15 amino acids. The CDR3 sequence is CAISFNSRRWNEQFF. DNA for the CDR3: TGTGCCATCAGTTTTAATAGCAGGAGGTGGAATGAGCAGTTCTTC.

The chain is built from TRBV12-3 or TRBV12-4 and TRBJ2-3; TRBD2 agrees at 9 bases. There are 14 residues in the CDR3. Losses at the gene ends were 4 bases for V and 1 base for J; bases not matched to a gene: 0. The CDR3 loop reads CASSSSGGTDTQYF. The CDR3 DNA is TGTGCCAGCAGTTCTAGCGGGGGCACAGATACGCAGTATTTT.

Judged by abundance, this clonotype is medium-sized (0.01 to 0.1%). V gene TRBV27 combines with J gene TRBJ2-2; 7 bases agree with TRBD2. Germline V gene sequence: CDR1 MNHEY, CDR2 SMNVEV (reference sequence). The length of the CDR3 is 16 residues. J gave up 6 bases and V 5 bases, and 12 bases lay outside the gene matches. The CDR3 sequence is CASSLSSGMVSGELFF. The CDR3 bases are TGTGCCAGCAGTCTGTCCAGCGGGATGGTATCCGGGGAGCTGTTTTTT.

Note on this clonotype: A much bigger clone sits one base away, suggesting this may be a read error. The J gene is TRBJ2-7, the V gene TRBV28; TRBD1 matches at 7 bases. V dropped 6 bases and J dropped 1; count of bases not matched to a gene: 6. This CDR3 comprises 14 residues. The V gene's germline CDR1 is MDHEN and CDR2 SYDVKM. As DNA, the CDR3 is TGTGCCAGCAGCAGAGGGACAGTATCCTACGAGCAGTACTTC. Protein product: CASSRGTVSYEQYF. Using reference TRBV28 and TRBJ2-7 for the parts outside the CDR3, the full variable domain is DVKVTQSSRYLVKRTGEKVFLECVQDMDHENMFWYRQDPGLGLRLIYFSYDVKMKEKGDIPEGYSVSREKKERFSLILESASTNQTSMYLCASSRGTVSYEQYFGPGTRLTVT.

This clonotype is medium-sized within its sample. The gene calls are TRBV20-1 and TRBJ2-3; D not resolved. V dropped 0 bases and J dropped 0 bases, with 7 bases sitting between them. Germline CDR1 reads DFQATT; CDR2 reads SNEGSKA (reference sequence). This CDR3 is built from 14 residues. The CDR3 region is CSARDGSSTDTQYF. CDR3 sequence (DNA): TGCAGTGCTAGAGACGGCTCAAGCACAGATACGCAGTATTTT.

A remark on this clonotype: A far bigger clonotype differs at one base, so this is likely a read error. The rearrangement joins TRBV6-4 to TRBJ1-5; 9 nucleotides agree with TRBD1. There are 18 residues in the CDR3. Unmatched junction bases numbered 15, after V lost 7 bases and J lost 2 bases. Germline V lookup: CDR1 MRHNA, CDR2 SNTAGT. This chain's CDR3 is CASTSGTGCARGNQPQHF. The CDR3 region has the DNA TGTGCCAGCACCTCCGGGACAGGGTGCGCAAGGGGCAATCAGCCCCAGCATTTT.

Remarks on this clonotype: One base separates it from a far larger clone, so it is likely a read error. The chain is built from TRBV6-8 and TRBJ1-1; 7 bases map to TRBD1. The germline V gene has CDR1 MNHGY and CDR2 SAAAGT. CDR3 length: 14 amino acids. The CDR3 sequence is CASSLGQQNNEAFF. CDR3 coding DNA: TGTGCCAGCAGTCTGGGACAGCAAAACAATGAAGCTTTCTTT.